Listed below are T cell receptor beta chains from one sample, sequenced in a study of neurological immune-mediated disorders. TCRdb analysed the 5' RACE reads with MiXCR anew, one entry per CDR3 protein. The sample yields under 35,000 distinct CDR3 sequences, under 30% seen once. Sample: CD4+ T cells from blood. The receptors come from a man aged 50 to 60 with HTLV-1-associated myelopathy (HAM/TSP). The CDR3 runs from the conserved cysteine through the conserved F or W. A D gene is named only where the DNA matches it firmly. The size field is filled for only some rows; it gives once, few, many or a size class.

>TRBJ1-5|many|-|TRBV5-1
TGCGCCAGCAGCTTAGGGGGGGTGGGTCAGCCCCAGCATTTT
CASSLGGVGQPQHF
>TRBJ1-1|-|-|TRBV28
TGTGCCAGCACCAAGACAGTCCTGAACACTGAAGCTTTCTTT
CASTKTVLNTEAFF
>TRBJ2-2|many|TRBD2|TRBV20-1
TGCAGTGCTAGAGCACTAGCGGGATCTTTCATCACCGGGGAGCTGTTTTTT
CSARALAGSFITGELFF
>TRBJ1-1|-|TRBD1|TRBV6-6
TGTGCCAGCAGTTACCTGACAGGGGAAGGGGGCACTGAAGCTTTCTTT
CASSYLTGEGGTEAFF
>TRBJ1-5|few|TRBD1|TRBV4-1
TGCGCCAGCAGCCAGGGCGGACAGGTGAATCGGCCCCAGCATTTT
CASSQGGQVNRPQHF
>TRBJ2-1|few|-|TRBV15
TGTGCCACCAGCAGATACGGGGCATCAAATGAGCAGTTCTTC
CATSRYGASNEQFF
>TRBJ2-1|-|TRBD2|TRBV2
TGTGCCATCAGCAGAACTAGCGGCCCTTACAATGAGCAGTTCTTC
CAISRTSGPYNEQFF
>TRBJ2-5|many|-|TRBV10-3
TGTGCCATCAGTGAGCGAGAGACCCAGTACTTC
CAISERETQYF
>TRBJ2-7|many|-|TRBV6-5
TGTGCCAGCAGTTACGGCCCCGATGCGCAGTACTTC
CASSYGPDAQYF
>TRBJ1-1|many|-|TRBV7-2
TGTGCCAGCAGCTCACAGGCTCTGAACACTGAAGCTTTCTTT
CASSSQALNTEAFF
>TRBJ1-1|-|-|TRBV6-5
TGTGCCAGCAGTTATACCCGGGAGACTGAAGCTTTCTTT
CASSYTRETEAFF
>TRBJ1-1|many|TRBD1|TRBV20-1
TGCAGTGCTATTCCGGGACAGGTTTTCACTGAAGCTTTCTTT
CSAIPGQVFTEAFF
>TRBJ1-3|medium-sized|-|TRBV29-1
TGCAGCGCGGAAGACTCTGGAAACACCATATATTTT
CSAEDSGNTIYF
>TRBJ2-5|many|-|TRBV5-1
TGCGCCAGCAGCTTGGTGCCGGGGAGAATGGAGACCCAGTACTTC
CASSLVPGRMETQYF
>TRBJ2-2|medium-sized|-|TRBV5-1
TGCGCCAGCAGCCCGGACTGGTCTAACCCCGGGGAGCTGTTTTTT
CASSPDWSNPGELFF
>TRBJ1-2|many|-|TRBV6-6
TGTGCCGGCTGGGGCAGGAACTATGGCTACACCTTC
CAGWGRNYGYTF
>TRBJ2-1|many|TRBD2|TRBV5-1
TGCGCCAGCAGCTTGGCGTCGGGGGGTGGCTACAATGAGCAGTTCTTC
CASSLASGGGYNEQFF
>TRBJ1-5|many|-|TRBV5-1
TGCGCCAGCAGCTTGGGGACTGGAAACAATCAGCCCCAGCATTTT
CASSLGTGNNQPQHF
>TRBJ2-3|many|-|TRBV6-5
TGTGCCAGCAGTTACTCAGGACTCCCAGATACGCAGTATTTT
CASSYSGLPDTQYF
>TRBJ2-3|-|TRBD2|TRBV3-1
TGTGCCATCACCCTAGCGGGAGCTAATACTCAGTATTTT
CAITLAGANTQYF